A single sample gave rise to the 28 T cell receptor beta chains below, sequenced in a study of OX40 agonist ivuxolimab in advanced cancers. Sequenced by immunoSEQ multiplex PCR; TCRdb stores in-frame clones only, minus some. The sample shows approximately 38,000 clones, 65% to 90% of them seen only once. This specimen consisted of CD4+ or CD8+ T cells sorted from blood, obtained in a trial of the OX40 agonist ivuxolimab. These TCRs come from an adult with an advanced solid tumor such as melanoma, head and neck, liver or kidney cancer.

The rearrangement uses TRBV19 and TRBJ2-3; D might be TRBD1 or TRBD2, each matching 5 bases. Trimming took 0 bases from V and 5 from J, leaving 15 bases between them. The CDR3 has 16 amino acids. Per germline, CDR1 LNHDA and CDR2 SQIVND (reference sequence). CDR3 in DNA: TGTGCCAGTAGTATAGATCTGTCGGGGCTAGGAGATACGCAGTATTTT. Translating gives CASSIDLSGLGDTQYF.

V and J are TRBV30 and TRBJ1-6, with D possibly TRBD1 on 5 matching bases. The germline gives CDR1 GTSNPN, CDR2 SVGIG (reference sequence). There are 14 residues in the CDR3. V was clipped by 4 bases and J by 5 bases, with 12 bases between them. The DNA for the CDR3 is TGTGCCTGGAACATAGGGGTACATAATTCACCCCTCCACTTT. It is translated as CAWNIGVHNSPLHF.

The chain couples TRBV7-9 to TRBJ1-2, with D perhaps matching TRBD1 (5 bases). Germline assignment: CDR1 SEHNR and CDR2 FQNEAQ (reference sequence). The ends were cut back, 2 bases at V and 4 bases at J, with 17 bases in the middle. This CDR3 has 16 amino acids. CDR3 sequence reads: CASSLFRGDGAYGYTF. The CDR3 coding sequence is TGTGCCAGCAGCTTATTTCGGGGTGACGGGGCCTATGGCTACACCTTC.

The V call is TRBV19, the J call TRBJ2-3, with 9 nucleotides matching TRBD2. This CDR3 contains 16 residues. In germline, CDR1 is LNHDA, CDR2 SQIVND (reference sequence). The trim removed 5 bases at V and 1 base at J, leaving 7 bases unmatched. In DNA, the CDR3 is TGTGCCAGTAGTGAGGGGACTAGCAGTCGCACAGATACGCAGTATTTT. Translating gives CASSEGTSSRTDTQYF.

The CDR3 region has the DNA TGCGCCAGCAGTGAGACGGGACTTAGCACAGATACGCAGTATTTT. It yields the protein CASSETGLSTDTQYF. V is TRBV10-1 and J is TRBJ2-3, with a tentative D call TRBD2 (6 bases). CDR3 length equals 15 residues. V lost 2 bases, J lost 0 bases, and 9 bases lay in between. Germline loops: CDR1 WNHNN, CDR2 SYGVQD (reference sequence).

This rearrangement joins TRBV4-1 to TRBJ2-4; D remains unclear. This CDR3 contains 14 residues. Germline V CDR1 and CDR2: MGHRA, YSYEKL. V was trimmed by 4 bases and J by 9 bases, leaving 16 bases between them. The CDR3 loop reads CASSRGQSGGIQYF. The DNA for the CDR3 is TGCGCCAGCAGCCGCGGCCAAAGTGGTGGCATTCAGTACTTC.

The chain combines TRBV27 with TRBJ1-1, with a tentative D call TRBD1 (5 bases). The CDR3 is 15 residues long. V lost 7 bases, J lost 5 bases, and 20 bases lay in between. Germline-derived CDR1 and CDR2 are MNHEY and SMNVEV (reference sequence). CDR3 in DNA: TGTGCCAGCAAAACCGGCGGGACCCTGGGGACTGAAGCTTTCTTT. Protein: CASKTGGTLGTEAFF.

J is TRBJ2-3 and V is TRBV10-2, with 8 bases fitting TRBD1. CDR3 length: 15 amino acids. The junction had 4 bases not matched to a gene; V was cut back by 3 bases and J by 2 bases. CDR1 is WSHSY and CDR2 is SAAADI in the germline V gene. The CDR3 protein is CASSDWDRPTDTQYF. In DNA form, the CDR3 reads TGCGCCAGCAGTGACTGGGACAGGCCCACAGATACGCAGTATTTT.

The V gene is TRBV5-1, the J gene TRBJ2-7; 9 bases align to TRBD1. The CDR3 contains 14 residues. From germline, CDR1 is SGHRS and CDR2 YFSETQ. The V segment lost 3 bases and the J segment 3 bases; nucleotides outside the gene matches: 4. The CDR3 DNA reads as TGCGCCAGCAGCTGGACAGGGGTGGACTACGAGCAGTACTTC. It specifies CASSWTGVDYEQYF.

The V gene is TRBV27, the J gene TRBJ1-1; no definite D call. Germline lookup yields CDR1 MNHEY and CDR2 SMNVEV (reference sequence). V lost 2 bases to trimming and J lost 4 bases, with 11 bases between them. The CDR3 covers 14 residues. The DNA for the CDR3 is TGTGCCAGCAGTTTACGGGATTCGGCCACTGAAGCTTTCTTT. Protein: CASSLRDSATEAFF.

This clone was counted between two and nine times. This rearrangement joins TRBV9 to TRBJ2-1, with 10 bases fitting TRBD1. CDR3 size: 17 residues. Germline-derived CDR1 and CDR2 are SGDLS and YYNGEE. V lost 3 bases, J lost 5 bases, and 11 bases stayed unmatched. CDR3 amino acids: CASSGRPGQGIDNEQFF. Here the CDR3 DNA reads TGTGCCAGCAGCGGGAGACCGGGACAGGGGATAGACAATGAGCAGTTCTTC.

DNA for the CDR3: TGTGCCAGCAGTTTCCGGAGGGAGGGGGCAGATACGCAGTATTTT. Encoded protein: CASSFRREGADTQYF. The chain joins TRBV28 to TRBJ2-3, with D possibly matching TRBD2 (7 bases). There are 15 residues in the CDR3. CDR1 is MDHEN and CDR2 is SYDVKM in the germline V gene. V was cut by 3 bases and J by 4 bases, with 14 bases left in between. Looking up the rest from reference TRBV28 and TRBJ2-3 gives the full variable domain: DVKVTQSSRYLVKRTGEKVFLECVQDMDHENMFWYRQDPGLGLRLIYFSYDVKMKEKGDIPEGYSVSREKKERFSLILESASTNQTSMYLCASSFRREGADTQYFGPGTRLTVL.

For the CDR3, the DNA is TGCGCCAGCAGCTTGGGGGAGGGTCAGCCCCAGCATTTT. This translates into CASSLGEGQPQHF. V usage is TRBV5-1 and J usage is TRBJ1-5, with unresolved D. The ends were cut back, 0 bases at V and 6 bases at J, with 7 bases in the middle. CDR3 length equals 13 residues. The germline V gene encodes CDR1 SGHRS and CDR2 YFSETQ.

This sequence joins TRBV19 and TRBJ2-1; D unresolved. The V end lost 2 bases, the J end lost 0 bases, and 17 bases lay between the germline ends. The CDR3 is 18 residues long. CDR1 is LNHDA, CDR2 SQIVND, per germline (reference sequence). CDR3 nucleotide sequence: TGTGCCAGTAGTATATTGATTAGGTGGAGAGGCTCCTACAATGAGCAGTTCTTC. Translated, it gives CASSILIRWRGSYNEQFF.

CDR3 loop: CSVNRGGGELFF. CDR3 nucleotide sequence: TGCAGCGTTAACAGGGGAGGCGGGGAGCTGTTTTTT. This sequence joins TRBV29-1 and TRBJ2-2, with TRBD1 as a possible D gene (7 bases). The germline V gene has CDR1 SQVTM and CDR2 ANQGSEA. CDR3 length equals 12 residues. Trimming shortened V by 5 bases and J by 7 bases, and 11 bases separated the two germline ends.

This chain joins TRBV7-2 and TRBJ2-5; 8 nucleotides align to TRBD2. The J call may be incorrect, as the DNA end agrees better with TRBJ2-7. Germline assignment: CDR1 SGHTA and CDR2 FQGNSA. This CDR3 spans 16 amino acids. CDR3 region: CASSFPPGGNSYEQYF. As DNA, the CDR3 is TGTGCCAGCAGCTTCCCCCCGGGAGGGAATTCCTACGAGCAGTACTTC.

The V gene is TRBV28, the J gene TRBJ1-1; TRBD1 might be the D (5 bases). The CDR3 covers 13 residues. CDR1 and CDR2 from the germline V gene are MDHEN and SYDVKM. V was pared by 5 bases and J by 10 bases, with 17 bases between. CDR3: CASSLLWDPGAFF. The CDR3 DNA reads as TGTGCCAGCAGTCTCCTGTGGGACCCGGGAGCTTTCTTT.

The DNA of the CDR3 is TGTGCCAGCAGTTTACGGGGGAATGACAATGAGCAGTTCTTC. Amino acid sequence: CASSLRGNDNEQFF. The genes are TRBV6-5 and TRBJ2-1; D might be TRBD2 (6 bases). V lost 4 bases, J lost 5 bases, and 12 bases lay in between. The CDR3 length is 14 residues. Germline-derived CDR1 and CDR2 are MNHEY and SVGAGI.

V gene TRBV5-5 combines with J gene TRBJ2-7; D not resolved. The V gene's germline CDR1 is SGHKS and CDR2 YYEKEE (reference sequence). Trimming removed 1 base at V and 3 bases at J, with 5 bases between. The CDR3 extends over 12 amino acids. The CDR3 region has the DNA TGTGCCAGCAGCTTGCGATTCTACGAGCAGTACTTC. Translation gives CASSLRFYEQYF. Looking up the rest from reference TRBV5-5 and TRBJ2-7 gives the full variable domain: DAGVTQSPTHLIKTRGQQVTLRCSPISGHKSVSWYQQVLGQGPQFIFQYYEKEERGRGNFPDRFSARQFPNYSSELNVNALLLGDSALYLCASSLRFYEQYFGPGTRLTVT.

The V call is TRBV5-1, the J call TRBJ2-1, with 10 bases lining up with TRBD2. Germline CDR1 is SGHRS and CDR2 is YFSETQ. CDR3 length: 16 residues. The ends lost 2 bases at V and 6 bases at J; junction bases unmatched: 8. The CDR3 here is CASSFASGSVFNEQFF. DNA of the CDR3: TGCGCCAGCAGCTTCGCTAGCGGGAGCGTTTTCAATGAGCAGTTCTTC.

The chain combines TRBV6-6 with TRBJ2-5, with 7 bases identical to TRBD2. There are 13 residues in the CDR3. CDR1 is MNHNY and CDR2 is SVGAGI in the germline V gene (reference sequence). With 8 bases clipped from V and 5 bases from J, the junction kept 8 bases outside the gene matches. This chain's CDR3 is CASGRGGGETQYF. In DNA form, the CDR3 reads TGTGCCAGCGGGAGGGGCGGAGGGGAGACCCAGTACTTC.

The V gene is TRBV4-1, the J gene TRBJ2-1; 7 bases match TRBD2. Germline V gives CDR1 MGHRA, CDR2 YSYEKL. The CDR3 is made up of 20 amino acids. Germline trimming cut 3 bases from V and 6 bases from J; bases unmatched to any gene: 23. DNA for the CDR3: TGCGCCAGCAGCCATCGACACCTACCGACCGGGACCTCGGGGGGCAATGAGCAGTTCTTC. Its translation is CASSHRHLPTGTSGGNEQFF.

The rearrangement links TRBV5-1 to TRBJ2-3, with 8 bases aligning to TRBD1. V shed 7 bases, J shed 0 bases, and the junction held 1 base outside the gene matches. The CDR3 is 13 residues long. Per the germline V gene, CDR1 is SGHRS and CDR2 is YFSETQ. As DNA, the CDR3 is TGCGCCAGCCACAGGGGGAGCACAGATACGCAGTATTTT. It specifies CASHRGSTDTQYF.

J is TRBJ2-3 and V is TRBV7-2; 10 bases are a match to TRBD2. The trim removed 5 bases at V and 2 bases at J, leaving 7 bases unmatched. CDR1 is SGHTA and CDR2 is FQGNSA in the germline V gene. The length of the CDR3 is 16 residues. CDR3 amino acids: CASSPRLAGPTDTQYF. CDR3 nucleotide sequence: TGTGCCAGCAGCCCCAGACTAGCGGGCCCCACAGATACGCAGTATTTT. The variable domain in full, completed from reference TRBV7-2 and TRBJ2-3, reads GAGVSQSPSNKVTEKGKDVELRCDPISGHTALYWYRQSLGQGLEFLIYFQGNSAPDKSGLPSDRFSAERTGGSVSTLTIQRTQQEDSAVYLCASSPRLAGPTDTQYFGPGTRLTVL.

This clone has a single count. V gene TRBV6-5 combines with J gene TRBJ2-7; the D gene could be TRBD1 or TRBD2 (7 bases each). Germline-derived CDR1 and CDR2 are MNHEY and SVGAGI. The CDR3 length is 15 residues. Trimming took off 0 bases at V and 4 bases at J, with 13 bases between the two ends. In DNA, the CDR3 is TGTGCCAGCAGTTACTCTCCGCAGGGGGGGTACGAGCAGTACTTC. This gives the protein CASSYSPQGGYEQYF.

The genes are TRBV19 and TRBJ2-7, with D unclear. The CDR3 covers 13 residues. V was trimmed by 3 bases and J by 4 bases, leaving 10 bases between them. Germline V gives CDR1 LNHDA, CDR2 SQIVND (reference sequence). CDR3: CASSIRMGYEQYF. CDR3 coding DNA: TGTGCCAGTAGTATCAGAATGGGGTACGAGCAGTACTTC.

The genes are TRBV6-1 and TRBJ2-7; 7 bases line up with TRBD1. Trimming cost V 6 bases and J 2 bases; bases outside gene matches: 7. Germline lookup yields CDR1 MNHNS and CDR2 SASEGT. The CDR3 is 14 residues long. The CDR3: CASSAGTAPYEQYF. The CDR3 DNA reads as TGTGCCAGCAGCGCCGGGACAGCCCCCTACGAGCAGTACTTC.

This clone was observed a few times. The rearrangement joins TRBV23-1 to TRBJ1-1; weak D call: TRBD1 (6 bases). TRBV23-1 is treated as an ORF (open reading frame) with a function not yet certain. The V end was cut by 7 bases, the J end by 0 bases, with 12 bases between. There are 14 residues in the CDR3. Written as DNA, the CDR3 is TGCGCCAGCAACCGCCAGGGGATGAACACTGAAGCTTTCTTT. This encodes CASNRQGMNTEAFF.